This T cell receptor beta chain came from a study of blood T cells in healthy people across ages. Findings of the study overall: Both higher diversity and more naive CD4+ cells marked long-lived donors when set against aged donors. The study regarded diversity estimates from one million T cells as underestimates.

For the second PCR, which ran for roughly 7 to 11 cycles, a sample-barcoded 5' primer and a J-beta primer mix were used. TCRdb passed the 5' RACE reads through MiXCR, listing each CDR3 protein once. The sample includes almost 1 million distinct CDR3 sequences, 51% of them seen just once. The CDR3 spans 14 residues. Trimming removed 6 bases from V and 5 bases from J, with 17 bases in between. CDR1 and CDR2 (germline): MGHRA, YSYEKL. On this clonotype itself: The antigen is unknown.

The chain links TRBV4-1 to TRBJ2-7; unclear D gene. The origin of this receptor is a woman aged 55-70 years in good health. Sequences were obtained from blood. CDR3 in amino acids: CASSPSRAPDEQYF. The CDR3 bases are TGCGCCAGCAGTCCAAGCCGGGCGCCCGACGAGCAGTACTTC.